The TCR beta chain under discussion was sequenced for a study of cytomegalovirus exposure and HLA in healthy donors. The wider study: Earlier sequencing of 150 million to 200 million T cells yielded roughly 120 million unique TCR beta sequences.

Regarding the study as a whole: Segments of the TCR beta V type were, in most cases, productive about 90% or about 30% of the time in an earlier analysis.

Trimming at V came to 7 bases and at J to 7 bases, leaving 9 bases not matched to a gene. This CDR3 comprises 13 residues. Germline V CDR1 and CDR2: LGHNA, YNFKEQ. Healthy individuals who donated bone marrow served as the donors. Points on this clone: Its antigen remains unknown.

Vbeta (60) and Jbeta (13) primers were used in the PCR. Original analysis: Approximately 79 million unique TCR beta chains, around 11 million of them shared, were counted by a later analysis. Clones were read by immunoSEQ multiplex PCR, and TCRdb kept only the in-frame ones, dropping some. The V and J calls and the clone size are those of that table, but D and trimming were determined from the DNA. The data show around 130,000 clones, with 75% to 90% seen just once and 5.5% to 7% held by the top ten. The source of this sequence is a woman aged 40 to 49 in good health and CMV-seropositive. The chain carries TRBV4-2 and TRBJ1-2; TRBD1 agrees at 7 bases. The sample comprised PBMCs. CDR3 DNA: TGTGCCAGCAAAACAGGGGACCGGGGTGGCTACACCTTC. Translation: CASKTGDRGGYTF.